The 21 T cell receptor beta chains presented below share a single source sample, sequenced in a study of T cells in Graves' hyperthyroidism and ophthalmopathy. Amplification of TCR beta CDR3 regions used RNA as the template. HTBI primers drove first-round RT-PCR of the TCR CDR3. TCRdb passed the multiplex PCR reads through MiXCR, listing each CDR3 protein once. This sample carries around 600,000 distinct CDR3 sequences, 14% of them seen once, and the ten largest clones take around 7%. The specimen was blood. The receptors here all came from a woman in her late teens or twenties with Graves' ophthalmopathy.

V is TRBV6-1 and J is TRBJ1-4; D gene uncertain. This CDR3 region has 18 residues. V shed 4 bases and J shed 0 bases, with 18 bases lying between them. Germline V CDR1 and CDR2: MNHNS, SASEGT. CDR3 nucleotides: TGTGCCAGCAGTGCCCCGAGACAACCCGCTGCAACTAATGAAAAACTGTTTTTT. Translating it yields CASSAPRQPAATNEKLFF.

The chain combines TRBV3-1 with TRBJ1-3; 9 nucleotides align to TRBD1. The CDR3 runs to 14 residues. Trimming cost V 6 bases and J 7 bases; bases outside gene matches: 7. Germline loops: CDR1 LGHDT, CDR2 YNNKEL (reference sequence). CDR3: CASSHGQGRNTIYF. CDR3 sequence (DNA): TGTGCCAGCAGTCACGGACAGGGGAGGAACACCATATATTTT.

This clonotype was seen ten or more times. The chain employs TRBV29-1 and TRBJ1-2; D possibly corresponds to TRBD1 (6 bases). The CDR3 consists of 12 residues. The V end was cut by 3 bases, the J end by 6 bases, with 11 bases between. Germline CDR1 SQVTM, CDR2 ANQGSEA. As DNA, the CDR3 is TGCAGCGTTGACAGGGGAGGGCATGGCTACACCTTC. The encoded protein is CSVDRGGHGYTF.

There are many counts of this clonotype. The chain recombines TRBV12-3 or TRBV12-4 with TRBJ2-7, with TRBD1 matching over 9 bases. The CDR3 has 12 residues. J was trimmed by 6 bases and V by 11 bases; bases with no gene match: 8. CDR3 sequence: CASRGQGFEQYF. The CDR3 coding sequence is TGTGCCTCTCGGGGACAGGGATTCGAGCAGTACTTC.

In this sample, this clonotype turned up a few times. The chain recombines TRBV18 with TRBJ2-7; 8 bases fit TRBD2. This CDR3 is built from 14 residues. Germline values: CDR1 KGHSH, CDR2 LQKENI. The V segment lost 5 bases and the J segment 3 bases; nucleotides outside the gene matches: 6. CDR3 sequence (DNA): TGTGCCAGCTCAACGGGACTAGAACGCTACGAGCAGTACTTC. Encoded protein: CASSTGLERYEQYF.

V gene TRBV7-9 combines with J gene TRBJ1-4; no definite D call. The CDR3 spans 16 residues. Germline V gene data show CDR1 as SEHNR and CDR2 as FQNEAQ (reference sequence). The V gene lost 3 bases and the J gene lost 6 bases, with 17 bases spanning the gap. CDR3: CASSFSDKALDEKLFF. CDR3 in DNA: TGTGCCAGCAGCTTTAGCGACAAGGCCCTAGATGAAAAACTGTTTTTT.

This clonotype has more than one count but fewer than ten. The chain recombines TRBV28 with TRBJ1-6, with a possible D match to TRBD1 (6 bases). The CDR3 contains 14 residues. The germline V and J ends were trimmed by 9 bases and 14 bases, with 23 bases remaining between them. In germline, CDR1 is MDHEN, CDR2 SYDVKM. The CDR3 spells CASSPGHLRGSLHF. The CDR3 DNA sequence: TGTGCCAGTTCCCCGGGACACCTGCGGGGGTCCCTCCACTTT.

This clonotype was seen only a few times. The chain joins TRBV30 to TRBJ1-1; 10 bases are shared with TRBD1. Germline values: CDR1 GTSNPN, CDR2 SVGIG (reference sequence). The junction had 16 bases not matched to a gene; V was cut back by 3 bases and J by 3 bases. This CDR3 comprises 18 residues. CDR3: CAWRLVRQGALGYTEAFF. DNA of the CDR3: TGTGCCTGGAGATTGGTCCGACAGGGGGCGCTTGGGTACACTGAAGCTTTCTTT.

This clonotype has a count of ten or more. V and J are TRBV7-2 and TRBJ2-7, with TRBD1 matching over 7 bases. CDR3 length: 14 amino acids. V was pared by 5 bases and J by 5 bases, with 9 bases of the junction left unmatched. The germline V gene has CDR1 SGHTA and CDR2 FQGNSA. The CDR3 DNA reads as TGTGCCAGCAGCGTGAGGGACAGTCCTAACGAGCAGTACTTC. It yields the protein CASSVRDSPNEQYF.

The rearrangement joins TRBV7-9 to TRBJ1-5; TRBD1 agrees at 8 bases. CDR1 and CDR2 (germline): SEHNR, FQNEAQ (reference sequence). The CDR3 contains 19 residues. After removal of 1 base from V and 1 base from J, the junction contained 12 bases not matched to a gene. CDR3 coding DNA: TGTGCCAGCAGCTTAGACTTACCGGGACAGGTTATCAGCAATCAGCCCCAGCATTTT. Protein product: CASSLDLPGQVISNQPQHF. Complete variable domain (other parts from reference TRBV7-9 and TRBJ1-5): DTGVSQNPRHKITKRGQNVTFRCDPISEHNRLYWYRQTLGQGPEFLTYFQNEAQLEKSRLLSDRFSAERPKGSFSTLEIQRTEQGDSAMYLCASSLDLPGQVISNQPQHFGDGTRLSIL.

The rearrangement links TRBV28 to TRBJ2-1, with 12 bases matching TRBD2. CDR1 and CDR2 from the germline V gene are MDHEN and SYDVKM. V gave up 3 bases and J gave up 9 bases; unmatched junction bases: 3. This CDR3 comprises 14 residues. CDR3 protein: CASSFGLAGSEQFF. As DNA, the CDR3 is TGTGCCAGCAGTTTTGGACTAGCGGGATCTGAGCAGTTCTTC.

This clonotype was observed many times. The chain carries TRBV6-1 and TRBJ2-1; the match to TRBD1 covers 11 bases. There are 14 residues in the CDR3. CDR1 and CDR2 from the germline V gene are MNHNS and SASEGT. The V gene end was trimmed by 5 bases and the J gene end by 6 bases; junction bases not matched to a gene: 3. The CDR3, as DNA: TGTGCCAGCAGTCCCGGGACAGGGGGCAATGAGCAGTTCTTC. Its translation: CASSPGTGGNEQFF.

The chain couples TRBV7-9 to TRBJ1-1, with D unresolved. In germline, CDR1 is SEHNR, CDR2 FQNEAQ (reference sequence). V was cut by 5 bases and J by 3 bases, with 10 bases left in between. The CDR3 totals 13 residues. CDR3 in amino acids: CASSPNGDTEAFF. CDR3 DNA: TGTGCCAGCAGCCCTAATGGGGACACTGAAGCTTTCTTT.

This clonotype was seen more than once but under ten times. V and J are TRBV11-3 and TRBJ2-7, with TRBD1 as a possible D gene (6 bases). Germline CDR1 is SGHNT and CDR2 is YENEEA. The CDR3 has 13 amino acids. Trimming stripped 3 bases from V and 3 bases from J, with 9 bases between. The CDR3 coding sequence is TGTGCCAGCAGCTTCGGACAGTTCTACGAGCAGTACTTC. Translated: CASSFGQFYEQYF.

There are a few counts of this clonotype. This chain connects TRBV7-9 to TRBJ2-2; tentative D call: TRBD1 (5 bases). There are 13 residues in the CDR3. CDR1 and CDR2 from the germline V gene are SEHNR and FQNEAQ (reference sequence). The ends were cut back, 4 bases at V and 6 bases at J, with 9 bases in the middle. The CDR3 coding sequence is TGTGCCAGCAGCTCACCAGGGCCCGGGGAGCTGTTTTTT. Residues: CASSSPGPGELFF.

On this clonotype itself: This clone may be a read error of a much larger clone one base away. The gene calls are TRBV2 and TRBJ1-2; 7 positions agree with TRBD1. The CDR3 spans 14 residues. Germline V lookup: CDR1 SNHLY, CDR2 FYNNEI. CDR3 nucleotides: TGTGCCAGCAGCCAGGACAGGACCGACTATGGCTACATCTTC. Amino acids: CASSQDRTDYGYIF.

This clonotype was seen a handful of times. The genes are TRBV19 and TRBJ2-7; no clear D. V lost 4 bases to trimming and J lost 0 bases, with 13 bases between them. Germline V CDR1 and CDR2: LNHDA, SQIVND (reference sequence). This CDR3 has 15 amino acids. The CDR3 is CASSSGAGSSYEQYF. In DNA, the CDR3 is TGTGCCAGTAGTAGCGGAGCCGGCAGCTCCTACGAGCAGTACTTC.

The chain joins TRBV20-1 to TRBJ1-6; D gene ambiguous. V lost 5 bases to trimming and J lost 5 bases, with 13 bases between them. The V gene's germline CDR1 is DFQATT and CDR2 SNEGSKA (reference sequence). The CDR3 is made up of 14 amino acids. DNA for the CDR3: TGCAGTGCTGTACGCCCTACTGATAATTCACCCCTCCACTTT. Encoded protein: CSAVRPTDNSPLHF.

This clonotype was counted at least ten times. This rearrangement joins TRBV13 to TRBJ2-3, with D possibly matching TRBD1 (6 bases). The V gene lost 5 bases and the J gene lost 2 bases, with 17 bases spanning the gap. Germline V gene lookup returns CDR1 PRHDT and CDR2 FYEKMQ (reference sequence). CDR3 length: 16 residues. The chain's CDR3 is CASSPRDITNTDTQYF. CDR3 DNA sequence: TGTGCCAGCAGCCCCCGGGACATAACTAACACAGATACGCAGTATTTT. The full variable domain, rest sourced from reference TRBV13 and TRBJ2-3, is AAGVIQSPRHLIKEKRETATLKCYPIPRHDTVYWYQQGPGQDPQFLISFYEKMQSDKGSIPDRFSAQQFSDYHSELNMSSLELGDSALYFCASSPRDITNTDTQYFGPGTRLTVL.

The chain has TRBV5-1 and TRBJ1-6; 7 nucleotides line up with TRBD1. Trimming removed 4 bases from V and 3 bases from J; junction bases left unmatched: 4. CDR1 SGHRS and CDR2 YFSETQ come from the germline V gene. The CDR3 is 15 residues long. CDR3 sequence: CASSVDRVYNSPLHF. CDR3 bases: TGCGCCAGCAGCGTTGACAGGGTCTATAATTCACCCCTCCACTTT.

This clonotype came up many times. Here the CDR3 reads CALGSGTGDEKLFF. The CDR3 DNA reads as TGTGCCTTGGGTTCCGGGACAGGGGATGAAAAACTGTTTTTT. V gene TRBV30 combines with J gene TRBJ1-4; 10 nucleotides agree with TRBD1. The germline V gene encodes CDR1 GTSNPN and CDR2 SVGIG (reference sequence). The CDR3 contains 14 residues. V gave up 7 bases and J gave up 6 bases; unmatched junction bases: 8.